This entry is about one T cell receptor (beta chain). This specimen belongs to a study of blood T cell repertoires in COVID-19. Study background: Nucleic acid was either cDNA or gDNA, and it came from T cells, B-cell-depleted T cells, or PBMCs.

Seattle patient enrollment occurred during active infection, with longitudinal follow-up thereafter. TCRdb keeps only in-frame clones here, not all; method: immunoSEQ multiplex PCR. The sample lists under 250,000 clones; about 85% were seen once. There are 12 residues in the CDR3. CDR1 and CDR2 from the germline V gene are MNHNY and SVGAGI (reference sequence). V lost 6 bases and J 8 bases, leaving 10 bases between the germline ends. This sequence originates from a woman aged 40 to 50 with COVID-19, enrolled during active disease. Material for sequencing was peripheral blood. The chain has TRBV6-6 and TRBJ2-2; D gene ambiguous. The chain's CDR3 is CASRKIEGELFF. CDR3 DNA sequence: TGTGCCAGCAGAAAGATCGAGGGGGAGCTGTTTTTT.